Shown below are 19 T cell receptor beta chains from a single sample sequenced in a study of cytomegalovirus exposure and HLA in healthy donors. Primers: 60 Vbeta forward and 13 Jbeta reverse. The assay was immunoSEQ multiplex PCR, and TCRdb's table has in-frame clones only and misses some. The sample lists 95,000 to 150,000 clones, 65% to 90% occurring once. Source material: PBMCs. The receptors originated from a man aged 30 to 39 in good health and CMV-seronegative.

This sequence joins TRBV6-1 and TRBJ2-3, with 9 bases identical to TRBD1. The CDR3 contains 15 residues. Germline loops: CDR1 MNHNS, CDR2 SASEGT. V dropped 3 bases and J dropped 2; count of bases not matched to a gene: 3. CDR3: CASSDRDRDTDTQYF. The CDR3 nucleotides read TGTGCCAGCAGTGACCGGGACAGGGACACAGATACGCAGTATTTT.

J is TRBJ1-2 and V is TRBV28, with D uncertain. The CDR3 sequence is 16 residues long. Germline-derived CDR1 and CDR2 are MDHEN and SYDVKM. V lost 5 bases, J lost 4 bases, and 20 bases lay in between. The CDR3 coding sequence is TGTGCCAGCAGTCAACCATTCGGGGATCCGGGCTATGGCTACACCTTC. It codes for CASSQPFGDPGYGYTF.

CDR3 in DNA: TGTGCCACCGCGGGACAGCCGGGTTCACCCCTCCACTTT. It translates to CATAGQPGSPLHF. The chain recombines TRBV5-8 with TRBJ1-6, with 7 bases fitting TRBD1. The CDR3 contains 13 residues. The germline V gene encodes CDR1 SGHTS and CDR2 YDEGEE. V shed 9 bases, J shed 9 bases, and the junction held 9 bases outside the gene matches.

The chain uses TRBV7-8 and TRBJ1-5; D remains ambiguous. With 1 base removed from V and 3 bases from J, the gap between germline ends came to 7 bases. The CDR3 contains 14 residues. CDR1 SGHVS and CDR2 FQNEAQ come from the germline V gene. The CDR3 sequence is CASSLGAVNQPQHF. In DNA, the CDR3 is TGTGCCAGCAGCTTAGGTGCGGTCAATCAGCCCCAGCATTTT.

The chain employs TRBV30 and TRBJ2-5, with TRBD1 as a possible D gene (5 bases). The CDR3 covers 17 residues. The ends were cut back, 0 bases at V and 0 bases at J, with 17 bases in the middle. Looked up from germline, CDR1 is GTSNPN and CDR2 is SVGIG (reference sequence). In DNA form, the CDR3 reads TGTGCCTGGAGTGTATTAATGGGGCCAGAGTACCAAGAGACCCAGTACTTC. Encoded protein: CAWSVLMGPEYQETQYF.

The chain links TRBV13 to TRBJ2-6, with D perhaps TRBD2 (5 bases). CDR1 is PRHDT and CDR2 is FYEKMQ in the germline V gene (reference sequence). The CDR3 sequence is 18 residues long. V was pared by 3 bases and J by 0 bases, with 15 bases between. CDR3 nucleotides: TGTGCCAGCAGCTTCCTCAATTGGGAGTCCTCTGGGGCCAACGTCCTGACTTTC. This encodes CASSFLNWESSGANVLTF. Together with reference TRBV13 and TRBJ2-6, the CDR3 gives the full variable domain: AAGVIQSPRHLIKEKRETATLKCYPIPRHDTVYWYQQGPGQDPQFLISFYEKMQSDKGSIPDRFSAQQFSDYHSELNMSSLELGDSALYFCASSFLNWESSGANVLTFGAGSRLTVL.

The rearrangement uses TRBV19 and TRBJ2-7; 8 bases match TRBD1. CDR3 size: 13 residues. Per germline, CDR1 LNHDA and CDR2 SQIVND (reference sequence). V lost 7 bases to trimming and J lost 5 bases; unmatched junction nucleotides: 7. The DNA for the CDR3 is TGTGCCAGTACTGAGACAGGGGACCACGAGCAGTACTTC. Translation gives CASTETGDHEQYF. The full variable domain, its missing parts supplied by reference TRBV19 and TRBJ2-7, is DGGITQSPKYLFRKEGQNVTLSCEQNLNHDAMYWYRQDPGQGLRLIYYSQIVNDFQKGDIAEGYSVSREKKESFPLTVTSAQKNPTAFYLCASTETGDHEQYFGPGTRLTVT.

To note about this clone: Relative to the germline gene, one junction end is altered; a read error may explain this. CDR3 residues: CASSLVANSQYF. CDR3 in DNA: TGTGCCAGCAGTTTAGTTGCAAACAGTCAGTACTTC. J is TRBJ2-4 and V is TRBV28; D is unclear. In germline, CDR1 is MDHEN, CDR2 SYDVKM. CDR3 size: 12 residues.

The chain is built from TRBV19 and TRBJ2-7; tentative D call: TRBD1 (5 bases). The CDR3 runs to 14 residues. Germline CDR1 and CDR2: LNHDA and SQIVND (reference sequence). Between the trimmed V and J ends, which lost 4 bases and 0 bases, there was a span of 10 bases. The CDR3 is CASSRQTSSYEQYF. CDR3 bases: TGTGCCAGTAGTAGACAGACGAGCTCCTACGAGCAGTACTTC.

The chain is built from TRBV5-1 and TRBJ2-7; D not certain. Per the germline V gene, CDR1 is SGHRS and CDR2 is YFSETQ. CDR3 length: 11 amino acids. V dropped 3 bases and J dropped 6 bases, with 7 bases sitting between them. CDR3 in amino acids: CASSSTTEQYF. CDR3 coding DNA: TGCGCCAGCAGCTCCACTACCGAGCAGTACTTC.

In this sample, this clone turned up a few times. This chain links TRBV5-1 with TRBJ1-1; a weak D match, TRBD1 (5 bases). The CDR3 loop spans 14 amino acids. The germline V gene encodes CDR1 SGHRS and CDR2 YFSETQ. V was trimmed by 4 bases and J by 1 base, leaving 11 bases between them. The CDR3, as DNA: TGCGCCAGCAGCGGGGCGCCTGAGAACACTGAAGCTTTCTTT. Translated, it gives CASSGAPENTEAFF.

The rearrangement joins TRBV7-2 to TRBJ2-2; perhaps TRBD2 as D (8 bases). Germline loops: CDR1 SGHTA, CDR2 FQGNSA. The V end was cut by 7 bases, the J end by 5 bases, with 20 bases between. This CDR3 region has 16 residues. DNA of the CDR3: TGTGCCAGCAACCGGGGGGGAGGGGGCAGTACCGGGGAGCTGTTTTTT. Translation: CASNRGGGGSTGELFF.

The chain couples TRBV6-5 to TRBJ2-2; 9 nucleotides agree with TRBD2. The CDR3 sequence is 16 residues long. Germline CDR1 and CDR2: MNHEY and SVGAGI. The V segment lost 2 bases and the J segment 6 bases; nucleotides outside the gene matches: 7. The CDR3 sequence: CASSYGRGGPAGELFF. For the CDR3, the DNA is TGTGCCAGCAGTTACGGGCGGGGGGGCCCGGCCGGGGAGCTGTTTTTT.

The chain couples TRBV6-1 to TRBJ2-7; TRBD1 might be the D (7 bases). The CDR3 spans 14 residues. The V end lost 3 bases, the J end lost 5 bases, and 14 bases lay between the germline ends. CDR1 is MNHNS, CDR2 SASEGT, per germline. The CDR3 region is CASSDWRGRDEQYF. The CDR3 DNA reads as TGTGCCAGCAGTGACTGGAGGGGGCGGGACGAGCAGTACTTC.

This chain links TRBV5-6 with TRBJ2-1; TRBD1 matches 9 bases. The CDR3 extends over 14 amino acids. V dropped 6 bases and J dropped 8; count of bases not matched to a gene: 9. Germline V lookup: CDR1 SGHDT, CDR2 YYEEEE. CDR3 DNA: TGTGCCAGCAAAGTCGGGACAGGGTCCCATGAGCAGTTCTTC. It codes for CASKVGTGSHEQFF.

This clone was detected once. The chain employs TRBV6-5 and TRBJ1-4, with D unclear. Trimming removed 2 bases from V and 8 bases from J, with 12 bases in between. This CDR3 comprises 14 residues. The germline V gene encodes CDR1 MNHEY and CDR2 SVGAGI. The CDR3 is CASSYTQIREKLFF. The CDR3 DNA reads as TGTGCCAGCAGTTACACACAGATACGGGAAAAACTGTTTTTT.

The genes are TRBV28 and TRBJ1-1; 9 nucleotides agree with TRBD1. Germline V lookup: CDR1 MDHEN, CDR2 SYDVKM. V gave up 8 bases and J gave up 4 bases; unmatched junction bases: 8. The CDR3 is 14 residues long. The CDR3 bases are TGTGCCAGCGGGTTACAGGGGGCGGGCACTGAAGCTTTCTTT. It is translated as CASGLQGAGTEAFF. Together with reference TRBV28 and TRBJ1-1, the CDR3 gives the full variable domain: DVKVTQSSRYLVKRTGEKVFLECVQDMDHENMFWYRQDPGLGLRLIYFSYDVKMKEKGDIPEGYSVSREKKERFSLILESASTNQTSMYLCASGLQGAGTEAFFGQGTRLTVV.

The V call is TRBV5-4, the J call TRBJ1-1; no reliable D call. The CDR3 extends over 13 amino acids. V was trimmed by 4 bases and J by 1 base, leaving 8 bases between them. The germline gives CDR1 SGHNT, CDR2 YYREEE (reference sequence). The CDR3: CASSDSSNTEAFF. CDR3 sequence (DNA): TGTGCCAGCAGCGACTCTTCGAACACTGAAGCTTTCTTT.

This clone was observed a handful of times. The rearrangement links TRBV5-1 to TRBJ2-5; 16 nucleotides line up with TRBD2. CDR3 length: 17 amino acids. Germline trimming cut 4 bases from V and 4 bases from J; bases unmatched to any gene: 7. CDR1 and CDR2 (germline): SGHRS, YFSETQ. As DNA, the CDR3 is TGCGCCAGCAGCCCAGGGACTAGCGGGGGGGCACGAGAGACCCAGTACTTC. This gives the protein CASSPGTSGGARETQYF.